Described below is a single T cell receptor (beta chain) sequence and its context. In the original analysis: Amplification with reference gene primers provided the estimates of nucleated cell counts. TCRdb's table, derived via immunoSEQ multiplex PCR, lists solely in-frame clones and lacks some. V and J calls and clone size are as listed in that table; D and trimming were resolved from the DNA. This sample has approximately 110,000 clones; over 75% occur once, and the top ten carry about 3.8%. The data derive from a study of blood T cell repertoires in COVID-19. Study details: Material from acute and convalescent COVID-19 was sourced from the United States, Italy and Spain.

Germline loops: CDR1 DFQATT, CDR2 SNEGSKA (reference sequence). This CDR3 region has 11 residues. The sequencing sample was made of peripheral blood. V is TRBV20-1 and J is TRBJ1-2, with a weak D call TRBD1 (5 bases). This sequence was found in a man aged 50 or older with acute or convalescent COVID-19. The CDR3: CTPGGNYGYTF. Here the CDR3 DNA reads TGCACCCCTGGGGGGAACTATGGCTACACCTTC.